This TCR beta chain was recovered during a study of radiation and T cells in renal cell carcinoma. Study-wide results and caveats: Compared with controls, irradiated tumors showed greater TCR clonality.

Only in-frame clones appear in the TCRdb table, and some are missing; sequencing was by immunoSEQ multiplex PCR. The sample lists about 16,000 clones, less than 65% occurring once. CDR3 length: 17 amino acids. J lost 1 base, V lost 3 bases, and 3 bases had no gene match. CDR1 and CDR2 (germline): KGHSH, LQKENI. In the case of this clone: What it binds is not known.

Described treatment: treatment-naive control, cytoreductive nephrectomy. Treatment-naive patients without radiation supplied the control tumors at nephrectomy. This clonotype was obtained from a man aged 55 to 69 with renal cell carcinoma. The source material was tumor tissue, sampled from a patient whose treatment was nephrectomy without radiotherapy. This chain links TRBV18 with TRBJ2-1, with 13 bases that match TRBD2. The CDR3 is CASSPKTSGRSYNEQFF. DNA for the CDR3: TGTGCCAGCTCACCCAAGACTAGCGGGAGGTCCTACAATGAGCAGTTCTTC.